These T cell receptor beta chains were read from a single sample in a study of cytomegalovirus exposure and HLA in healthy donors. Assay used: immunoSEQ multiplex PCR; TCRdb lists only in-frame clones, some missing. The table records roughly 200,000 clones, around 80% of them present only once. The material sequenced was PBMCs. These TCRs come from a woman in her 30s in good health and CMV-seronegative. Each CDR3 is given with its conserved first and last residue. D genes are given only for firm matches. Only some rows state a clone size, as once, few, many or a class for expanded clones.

CDR3nt: TGTGCCAGCAGCTTAGGACAGAACACTGAAGCTTTCTTT
CDR3aa: CASSLGQNTEAFF
d_gene: -
j_gene: TRBJ1-1
v_gene: TRBV7-9
abundance: few

CDR3nt: TGTGCCTGGAGAGCGGGACGTTTCGGGGCCAACGTCCTGACTTTC
CDR3aa: CAWRAGRFGANVLTF
d_gene: TRBD2
j_gene: TRBJ2-6
v_gene: TRBV30
abundance: -

CDR3nt: TGTGCCAGCTCACCGACTAGCGGGCTTGGGACCGGGGAGCTGTTTTTT
CDR3aa: CASSPTSGLGTGELFF
d_gene: TRBD2
j_gene: TRBJ2-2
v_gene: TRBV18
abundance: -

CDR3nt: TGTGTCGTTCTCCGGAGCTCCTACGAGCAGTACTTC
CDR3aa: CVVLRSSYEQYF
d_gene: -
j_gene: TRBJ2-7
v_gene: TRBV7-5
abundance: -

CDR3nt: TGTGCCAGCAGTCCAGGGGGCGGGAGGGCCCAGTTCTTC
CDR3aa: CASSPGGGRAQFF
d_gene: -
j_gene: TRBJ2-1
v_gene: TRBV27
abundance: -

CDR3nt: TGTGCCAGCAGTGAAGGGGACAGGGCGGTCAATCAGCCCCAGCATTTT
CDR3aa: CASSEGDRAVNQPQHF
d_gene: TRBD1
j_gene: TRBJ1-5
v_gene: TRBV2
abundance: -

CDR3nt: TGTGCCAGCAGTTTAACCGCACAGGGCGCCCAGCATTTT
CDR3aa: CASSLTAQGAQHF
d_gene: -
j_gene: TRBJ1-5
v_gene: TRBV27
abundance: -

CDR3nt: TGTGCCAGCAGCCCGGACAGGACCTCCGACAGGGCTTTCTTT
CDR3aa: CASSPDRTSDRAFF
d_gene: TRBD1
j_gene: TRBJ1-1
v_gene: TRBV7-8
abundance: -

CDR3nt: TGTGCCTGGAGTGTAAATCGGCGGGGGGGCATTCAGTACTTC
CDR3aa: CAWSVNRRGGIQYF
d_gene: TRBD2
j_gene: TRBJ2-4
v_gene: TRBV30
abundance: few

CDR3nt: TGCGCCAGCAGCGAGGGTGTTACAGGGAATGGCTACACCTTC
CDR3aa: CASSEGVTGNGYTF
d_gene: -
j_gene: TRBJ1-2
v_gene: TRBV5-1
abundance: -

CDR3nt: TGTGCCAGCAGCGGGACAGGGGGAGCCCACGGCTACACCTTC
CDR3aa: CASSGTGGAHGYTF
d_gene: TRBD1
j_gene: TRBJ1-2
v_gene: TRBV6-5
abundance: once

CDR3nt: TGTGCCAGTAGAAATCCCAGACAGATTGGACGTGGAGCTTTCTTT
CDR3aa: CASRNPRQIGRGAFF
d_gene: -
j_gene: TRBJ1-1
v_gene: TRBV19
abundance: -

CDR3nt: TGCAGCGTTGCCCCCGGGAGGGCCGATGCAGATACGCAGTATTTT
CDR3aa: CSVAPGRADADTQYF
d_gene: TRBD2
j_gene: TRBJ2-3
v_gene: TRBV29-1
abundance: -

CDR3nt: TGTGCCAGCAGCTTGGGGAGCGATACGCAGTATTTT
CDR3aa: CASSLGSDTQYF
d_gene: -
j_gene: TRBJ2-3
v_gene: TRBV5-8
abundance: -

CDR3nt: TGTGCCAGCACCCGACAGGGGGTGCACCCTGGGGCCAACGTCCTGACTTTC
CDR3aa: CASTRQGVHPGANVLTF
d_gene: TRBD1
j_gene: TRBJ2-6
v_gene: TRBV2
abundance: -

CDR3nt: TGTGCCAGCAGCTTGACTGATGCAACTAATGAAAAACTGTTTTTT
CDR3aa: CASSLTDATNEKLFF
d_gene: -
j_gene: TRBJ1-4
v_gene: TRBV7-7
abundance: -

CDR3nt: TGCAGTGCTCAGGGATCCCATGGCTACACCTTC
CDR3aa: CSAQGSHGYTF
d_gene: -
j_gene: TRBJ1-2
v_gene: TRBV20-1
abundance: -

CDR3nt: TGTGCCAGTGCAAACTTGGGCGGGGGGGCCCTTAGCTCCTACAATGAGCAGTTCTTC
CDR3aa: CASANLGGGALSSYNEQFF
d_gene: TRBD2
j_gene: TRBJ2-1
v_gene: TRBV19
abundance: once

CDR3nt: TGTGCCAGCAGCGCTGGACAGGGTCCCTTGAGAACCGGGGAGCTGTTTTTT
CDR3aa: CASSAGQGPLRTGELFF
d_gene: TRBD1
j_gene: TRBJ2-2
v_gene: TRBV9
abundance: once

CDR3nt: TGCAGCGTTGAGGAAACTAGCGCTTATCCCAACTACAATGAGCAGTTCTTC
CDR3aa: CSVEETSAYPNYNEQFF
d_gene: TRBD2
j_gene: TRBJ2-1
v_gene: TRBV29-1
abundance: few